The 7 T cell receptor beta chains below were found in one sample sequenced in a study of blood T cell repertoires in COVID-19. Using immunoSEQ multiplex PCR, the repertoire was profiled, and TCRdb retains in-frame clones only, with some absent. The sample carries around 250,000 clones, roughly 83% recorded once. Material: PBMCs or T cells enriched from blood (not recorded which). The receptors originated from a woman aged 45-65 years who had recovered from COVID-19.

The chain recombines TRBV5-1 with TRBJ1-4, with TRBD1 matching 7 bases. Germline-derived CDR1 and CDR2 are SGHRS and YFSETQ. The junction had 4 bases not matched to a gene; V was cut back by 3 bases and J by 2 bases. The CDR3 covers 15 residues. The CDR3 sequence: CASSSGTATNEKLFF. The CDR3 DNA sequence: TGCGCCAGCAGCTCAGGGACAGCCACTAATGAAAAACTGTTTTTT.

The V gene is TRBV5-1, the J gene TRBJ1-5, with 7 bases matching TRBD1. CDR3 size: 14 residues. CDR1 SGHRS and CDR2 YFSETQ come from the germline V gene. The junction had 5 bases not matched to a gene; V was cut back by 4 bases and J by 4 bases. The CDR3 nucleotides are TGCGCCAGCAGCCCCGGGACAGAAAATCAGCCCCAGCATTTT. The encoded protein is CASSPGTENQPQHF.

The J gene is TRBJ2-3, the V gene TRBV5-1, with 11 bases matching TRBD2. V lost 4 bases and J lost 6; bases outside the gene matches: 10. Germline V gene data show CDR1 as SGHRS and CDR2 as YFSETQ. The CDR3 runs to 16 residues. The CDR3 is CASSADLAGGGDTQYF. CDR3 bases: TGCGCCAGCAGCGCCGACCTAGCGGGGGGAGGGGATACGCAGTATTTT.

The chain employs TRBV19 and TRBJ1-1; perhaps TRBD1 as D (6 bases). Germline values: CDR1 LNHDA, CDR2 SQIVND (reference sequence). The CDR3 consists of 12 residues. Trimming removed 5 bases from V and 5 bases from J, with 9 bases in between. The DNA for the CDR3 is TGTGCCAGTAGTCCAGGGACAACTGAAGCTTTCTTT. It is translated as CASSPGTTEAFF.

The rearrangement uses TRBV15 and TRBJ1-5, with D perhaps matching TRBD1 (5 bases). Germline assignment: CDR1 LNHNV and CDR2 YYDKDF (reference sequence). V was trimmed by 0 bases and J by 3 bases, leaving 9 bases between them. The CDR3 consists of 15 residues. CDR3 sequence reads: CATSRDGDFNQPQHF. The CDR3 DNA sequence: TGTGCCACCAGCAGAGATGGGGACTTCAATCAGCCCCAGCATTTT.

The genes are TRBV28 and TRBJ2-2, with 12 bases fitting TRBD2. Looked up from germline, CDR1 is MDHEN and CDR2 is SYDVKM. The CDR3 loop spans 14 amino acids. V lost 8 bases, J lost 5 bases, and 3 bases stayed unmatched. Here the CDR3 DNA reads TGTGCCAGCGGGCTAGCGGGAGGGACCGGGGAGCTGTTTTTT. It codes for CASGLAGGTGELFF. The complete variable domain, with remaining parts taken from reference TRBV28 and TRBJ2-2, reads DVKVTQSSRYLVKRTGEKVFLECVQDMDHENMFWYRQDPGLGLRLIYFSYDVKMKEKGDIPEGYSVSREKKERFSLILESASTNQTSMYLCASGLAGGTGELFFGEGSRLTVL.

This clone was detected once. The chain is built from TRBV7-2 and TRBJ1-1, with 9 bases matching TRBD1. The germline gives CDR1 SGHTA, CDR2 FQGNSA. J gave up 5 bases and V 5 bases, and 6 bases lay outside the gene matches. The CDR3 has 14 residues. This chain's CDR3 is CASSIQGAGTEAFF. The DNA of the CDR3 is TGTGCCAGCAGCATACAGGGGGCTGGGACTGAAGCTTTCTTT. Looking up the rest from reference TRBV7-2 and TRBJ1-1 gives the full variable domain: GAGVSQSPSNKVTEKGKDVELRCDPISGHTALYWYRQSLGQGLEFLIYFQGNSAPDKSGLPSDRFSAERTGGSVSTLTIQRTQQEDSAVYLCASSIQGAGTEAFFGQGTRLTVV.